The rows below give T cell receptor beta chains drawn from one sample of a study. Each CDR3 protein gets one entry after TCRdb re-called the 5' RACE reads with MiXCR. The table has over 50,000 distinct CDR3 sequences, almost 25% seen once. The sequencing input was tumor-infiltrating naive CD4+ T cells sorted from the breast tumor. These receptors all stem from a female donor with breast cancer. Both conserved end residues are trimmed from each CDR3. Fields, in order: D gene, clone size, J gene, V gene, CDR3 protein. D genes are given only for firm matches. Some rows mark clone size as missing; the rest say once, few, many or name a class of expanded clone.

D gene: .; clone size: .; J gene: TRBJ1-1; V gene: TRBV5-1; CDR3 protein: ASSFYGDTGAF
D gene: .; clone size: .; J gene: TRBJ2-1; V gene: TRBV7-9; CDR3 protein: ASSPRGGRGPYNEQF
D gene: .; clone size: .; J gene: TRBJ1-1; V gene: TRBV29-1; CDR3 protein: SVVVLWDTEAF
D gene: .; clone size: .; J gene: TRBJ1-5; V gene: TRBV19; CDR3 protein: ASSSRDSNQPQH
D gene: TRBD1; clone size: .; J gene: TRBJ2-3; V gene: TRBV5-1; CDR3 protein: ASSLAGSRGQDTQY
D gene: .; clone size: few; J gene: TRBJ1-1; V gene: TRBV7-9; CDR3 protein: AGFSILGVGMEAEAF
D gene: .; clone size: few; J gene: TRBJ1-4; V gene: TRBV4-3; CDR3 protein: ASSPRGSFGELF
D gene: TRBD2; clone size: .; J gene: TRBJ2-1; V gene: TRBV24-1; CDR3 protein: ATSDPGLAGDNEQF
D gene: TRBD1; clone size: .; J gene: TRBJ2-3; V gene: TRBV12-3/TRBV12-4; CDR3 protein: ASSFDRALQY
D gene: .; clone size: .; J gene: TRBJ1-5; V gene: TRBV10-3; CDR3 protein: AISEPTTAGRNQPQH
D gene: .; clone size: once; J gene: TRBJ2-7; V gene: TRBV20-1; CDR3 protein: SGLPGTTVEQY
D gene: TRBD2; clone size: many; J gene: TRBJ2-5; V gene: TRBV6-6; CDR3 protein: ASSDRDTGGDQY
D gene: TRBD1; clone size: .; J gene: TRBJ2-7; V gene: TRBV5-1; CDR3 protein: ASSSGTGGYEQY
D gene: TRBD2; clone size: few; J gene: TRBJ2-7; V gene: TRBV7-2; CDR3 protein: ASSPRASGSLEQY
D gene: .; clone size: many; J gene: TRBJ2-7; V gene: TRBV5-1; CDR3 protein: ASSRDGRTYEQY
D gene: .; clone size: .; J gene: TRBJ1-1; V gene: TRBV28; CDR3 protein: ASTSRGGQTNTEAF
D gene: .; clone size: many; J gene: TRBJ1-1; V gene: TRBV6-5; CDR3 protein: ASRTRGAGTEAF
D gene: .; clone size: .; J gene: TRBJ2-5; V gene: TRBV5-1; CDR3 protein: ASSLALLTKETQY
D gene: .; clone size: once; J gene: TRBJ2-7; V gene: TRBV4-1; CDR3 protein: ASSHPGPYEQY
D gene: TRBD1; clone size: .; J gene: TRBJ1-6; V gene: TRBV6-5; CDR3 protein: ASSTRGQGTSPLH
D gene: .; clone size: few; J gene: TRBJ1-2; V gene: TRBV7-8; CDR3 protein: ASSLVHRQLNYGYT
D gene: TRBD1; clone size: .; J gene: TRBJ2-7; V gene: TRBV9; CDR3 protein: ASSGYRGLDEQY
D gene: TRBD1; clone size: .; J gene: TRBJ1-1; V gene: TRBV7-2; CDR3 protein: ASSIPTGMNTEAF
D gene: TRBD1; clone size: once; J gene: TRBJ2-2; V gene: TRBV5-1; CDR3 protein: ASSPRQTTGVGGLF
D gene: .; clone size: .; J gene: TRBJ1-4; V gene: TRBV10-3; CDR3 protein: AISPKGTSNEKLF
D gene: .; clone size: many; J gene: TRBJ1-2; V gene: TRBV5-1; CDR3 protein: ASSLFLQGSNYGYT
D gene: .; clone size: few; J gene: TRBJ1-5; V gene: TRBV2; CDR3 protein: ASSREGAGNQPQH
D gene: .; clone size: .; J gene: TRBJ2-7; V gene: TRBV7-6; CDR3 protein: ASSLAQTYEQY
D gene: .; clone size: many; J gene: TRBJ2-7; V gene: TRBV4-3; CDR3 protein: ASSQDRRGQYEQY
D gene: .; clone size: .; J gene: TRBJ2-1; V gene: TRBV6-1; CDR3 protein: ASRELDAEQF
D gene: TRBD2; clone size: many; J gene: TRBJ2-1; V gene: TRBV10-3; CDR3 protein: AISETGLAGGHEQF
D gene: .; clone size: .; J gene: TRBJ1-5; V gene: TRBV28; CDR3 protein: ASRDRQVSNQPQH
D gene: .; clone size: many; J gene: TRBJ2-7; V gene: TRBV5-1; CDR3 protein: ASSLDREIYEQY
D gene: .; clone size: .; J gene: TRBJ1-5; V gene: TRBV7-2; CDR3 protein: ASSFGRGINQPQH
D gene: TRBD2; clone size: many; J gene: TRBJ2-5; V gene: TRBV20-1; CDR3 protein: SALPIRLAGVGSQETQY
D gene: .; clone size: .; J gene: TRBJ1-2; V gene: TRBV29-1; CDR3 protein: SVEVPGRGRTNYGYT
D gene: .; clone size: .; J gene: TRBJ2-2; V gene: TRBV28; CDR3 protein: ASREGASGELF
D gene: .; clone size: many; J gene: TRBJ2-3; V gene: TRBV20-1; CDR3 protein: SATLGHSGRTDTQY
D gene: .; clone size: many; J gene: TRBJ2-2; V gene: TRBV6-2/TRBV6-3; CDR3 protein: ASSKLNTGELF
D gene: .; clone size: .; J gene: TRBJ1-4; V gene: TRBV20-1; CDR3 protein: SARDDRRNEKLF
D gene: TRBD2; clone size: .; J gene: TRBJ2-1; V gene: TRBV24-1; CDR3 protein: ATSPFAGAYNEQF
D gene: TRBD1; clone size: many; J gene: TRBJ1-3; V gene: TRBV5-1; CDR3 protein: ASSLDRGPGNTIY
D gene: .; clone size: few; J gene: TRBJ1-4; V gene: TRBV7-2; CDR3 protein: ASSLDFSGSGEKLF
D gene: .; clone size: medium-sized; J gene: TRBJ2-2; V gene: TRBV29-1; CDR3 protein: SVQNTGELF
D gene: .; clone size: .; J gene: TRBJ2-2; V gene: TRBV28; CDR3 protein: ASRVGGIAGNTGELF
D gene: TRBD1; clone size: many; J gene: TRBJ1-2; V gene: TRBV7-9; CDR3 protein: ASNTGGADYGYT
D gene: .; clone size: .; J gene: TRBJ2-5; V gene: TRBV29-1; CDR3 protein: SVATGGGETQY